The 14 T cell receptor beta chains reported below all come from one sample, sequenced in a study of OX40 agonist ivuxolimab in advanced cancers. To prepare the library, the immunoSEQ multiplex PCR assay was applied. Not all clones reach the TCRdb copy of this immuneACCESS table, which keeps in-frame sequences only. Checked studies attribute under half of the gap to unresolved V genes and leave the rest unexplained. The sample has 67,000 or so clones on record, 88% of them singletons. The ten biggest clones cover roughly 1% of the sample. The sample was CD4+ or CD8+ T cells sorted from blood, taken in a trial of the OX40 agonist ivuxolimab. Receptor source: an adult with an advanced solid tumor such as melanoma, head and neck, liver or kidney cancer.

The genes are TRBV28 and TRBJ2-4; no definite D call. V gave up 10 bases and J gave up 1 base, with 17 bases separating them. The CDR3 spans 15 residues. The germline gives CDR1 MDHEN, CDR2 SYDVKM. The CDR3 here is CATISPGAAKNIQYF. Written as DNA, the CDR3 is TGTGCCACCATCTCCCCAGGCGCCGCCAAAAACATTCAGTACTTC.

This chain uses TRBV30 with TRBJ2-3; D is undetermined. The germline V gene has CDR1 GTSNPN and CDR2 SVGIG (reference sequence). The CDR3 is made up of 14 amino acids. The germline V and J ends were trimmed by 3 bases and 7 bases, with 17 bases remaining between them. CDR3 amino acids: CAWSPGHHKNTQYF. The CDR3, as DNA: TGTGCCTGGAGCCCCGGCCACCACAAGAATACGCAGTATTTT.

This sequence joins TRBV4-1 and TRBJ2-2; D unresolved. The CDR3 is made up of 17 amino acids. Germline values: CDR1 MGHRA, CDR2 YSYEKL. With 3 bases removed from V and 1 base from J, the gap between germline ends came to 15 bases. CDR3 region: CASSQTAAGRNTGELFF. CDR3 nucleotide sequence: TGCGCCAGCAGCCAGACCGCCGCAGGTCGGAACACCGGGGAGCTGTTTTTT.

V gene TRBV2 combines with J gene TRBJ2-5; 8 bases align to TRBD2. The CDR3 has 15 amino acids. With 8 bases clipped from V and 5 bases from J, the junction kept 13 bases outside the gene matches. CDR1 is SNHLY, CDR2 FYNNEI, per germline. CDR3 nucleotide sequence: TGTGCCAGCTCTGGTCTGCGGGGGGCCGCGGAGACCCAGTACTTC. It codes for CASSGLRGAAETQYF. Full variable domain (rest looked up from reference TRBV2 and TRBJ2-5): EPEVTQTPSHQVTQMGQEVILRCVPISNHLYFYWYRQILGQKVEFLVSFYNNEISEKSEIFDDQFSVERPDGSNFTLKIRSTKLEDSAMYFCASSGLRGAAETQYFGPGTRLLVL.

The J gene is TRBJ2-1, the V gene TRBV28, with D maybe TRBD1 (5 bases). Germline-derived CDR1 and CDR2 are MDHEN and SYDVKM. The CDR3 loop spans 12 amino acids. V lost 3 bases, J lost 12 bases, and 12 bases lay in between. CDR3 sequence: CASSFLRQGQFF. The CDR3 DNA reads TGTGCCAGCAGTTTCCTCCGCCAGGGGCAGTTCTTC.

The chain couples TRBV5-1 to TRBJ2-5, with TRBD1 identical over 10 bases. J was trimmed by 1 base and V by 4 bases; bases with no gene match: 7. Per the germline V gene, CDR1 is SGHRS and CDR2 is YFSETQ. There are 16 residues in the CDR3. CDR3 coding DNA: TGCGCCAGCAGCCCAGGACAGGGGGGGCCCCAAGAGACCCAGTACTTC. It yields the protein CASSPGQGGPQETQYF.

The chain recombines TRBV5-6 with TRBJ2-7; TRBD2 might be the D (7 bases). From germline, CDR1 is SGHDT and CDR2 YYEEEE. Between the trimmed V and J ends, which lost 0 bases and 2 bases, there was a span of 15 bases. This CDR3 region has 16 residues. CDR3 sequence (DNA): TGTGCCAGCAGCTTGGTTCGCCGGGGGGCCGCCTACGAGCAGTACTTC. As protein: CASSLVRRGAAYEQYF.

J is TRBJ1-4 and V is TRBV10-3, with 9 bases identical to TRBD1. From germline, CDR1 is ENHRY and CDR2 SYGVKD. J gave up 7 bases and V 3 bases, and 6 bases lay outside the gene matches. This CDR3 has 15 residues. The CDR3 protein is CAISDPGQGSEKLFF. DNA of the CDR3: TGTGCCATCAGTGATCCGGGACAGGGAAGTGAAAAACTGTTTTTT.

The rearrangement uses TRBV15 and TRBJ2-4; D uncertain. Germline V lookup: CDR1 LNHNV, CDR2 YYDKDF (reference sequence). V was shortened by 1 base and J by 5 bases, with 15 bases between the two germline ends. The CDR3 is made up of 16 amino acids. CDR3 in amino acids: CATSRVLGSTENIQYF. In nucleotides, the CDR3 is TGTGCCACCAGCAGAGTGTTGGGTAGCACAGAAAACATTCAGTACTTC.

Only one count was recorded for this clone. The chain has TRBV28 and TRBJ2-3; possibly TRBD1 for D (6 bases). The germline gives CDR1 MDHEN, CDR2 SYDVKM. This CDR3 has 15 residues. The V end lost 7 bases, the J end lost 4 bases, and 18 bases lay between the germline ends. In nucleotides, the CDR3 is TGTGCCAGCACAATTATCAGGGGTCGGGCAGATACGCAGTATTTT. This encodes CASTIIRGRADTQYF. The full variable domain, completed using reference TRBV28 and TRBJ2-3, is DVKVTQSSRYLVKRTGEKVFLECVQDMDHENMFWYRQDPGLGLRLIYFSYDVKMKEKGDIPEGYSVSREKKERFSLILESASTNQTSMYLCASTIIRGRADTQYFGPGTRLTVL.

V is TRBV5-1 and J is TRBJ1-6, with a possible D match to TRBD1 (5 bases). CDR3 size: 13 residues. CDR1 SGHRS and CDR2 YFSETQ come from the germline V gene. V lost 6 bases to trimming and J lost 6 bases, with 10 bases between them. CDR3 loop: CASTGEINSPLHF. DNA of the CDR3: TGCGCCAGCACGGGGGAGATTAATTCACCCCTCCACTTT. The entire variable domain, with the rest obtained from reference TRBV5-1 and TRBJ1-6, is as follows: KAGVTQTPRYLIKTRGQQVTLSCSPISGHRSVSWYQQTPGQGLQFLFEYFSETQRNKGNFPGRFSGRQFSNSRSEMNVSTLELGDSALYLCASTGEINSPLHFGNGTRLTVT.

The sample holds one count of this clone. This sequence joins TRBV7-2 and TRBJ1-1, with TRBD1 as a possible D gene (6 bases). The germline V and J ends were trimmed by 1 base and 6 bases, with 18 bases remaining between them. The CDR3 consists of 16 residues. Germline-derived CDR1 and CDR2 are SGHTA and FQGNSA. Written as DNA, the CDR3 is TGTGCCAGCAGCTTAGGGCGGATTATGGGGGCGGCTGAAGCTTTCTTT. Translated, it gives CASSLGRIMGAAEAFF.

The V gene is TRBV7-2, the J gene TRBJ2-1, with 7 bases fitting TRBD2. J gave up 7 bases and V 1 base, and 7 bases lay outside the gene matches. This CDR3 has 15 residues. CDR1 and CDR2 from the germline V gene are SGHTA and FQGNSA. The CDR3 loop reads CASSLDAAGRNEQFF. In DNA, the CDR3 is TGTGCCAGCAGCTTAGATGCAGCGGGACGGAATGAGCAGTTCTTC.

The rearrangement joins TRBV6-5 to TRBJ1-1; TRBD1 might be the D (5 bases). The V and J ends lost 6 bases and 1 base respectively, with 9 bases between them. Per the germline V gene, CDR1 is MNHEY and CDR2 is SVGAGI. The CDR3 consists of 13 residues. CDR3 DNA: TGTGCCAGCAGCCCCCAGGGGAACACTGAAGCTTTCTTT. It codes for CASSPQGNTEAFF.